This T cell receptor (beta chain) comes out of a study of OX40 agonist ivuxolimab in advanced cancers. Sequencing used immunoSEQ multiplex PCR; TCRdb keeps in-frame clones, though not all of them. The top ten hold roughly 2% of the sample, which has about 67,000 clones, approximately 84% seen once. CDR1 SGHDN and CDR2 FVKESK come from the germline V gene. This CDR3 has 15 residues. After removal of 1 base from V and 2 bases from J, the junction contained 5 bases not matched to a gene. The chain carries TRBV14 and TRBJ2-7; 7 bases map to TRBD1. Sample: CD4+ or CD8+ T cells sorted from blood, taken in a trial of the OX40 agonist ivuxolimab. This sequence was found in an adult with an advanced solid tumor such as melanoma, head and neck, liver or kidney cancer. This chain's CDR3 is CASSQVYGTAYEQYF. The CDR3 region has the DNA TGTGCCAGCAGCCAAGTCTACGGGACAGCCTACGAGCAGTACTTC.